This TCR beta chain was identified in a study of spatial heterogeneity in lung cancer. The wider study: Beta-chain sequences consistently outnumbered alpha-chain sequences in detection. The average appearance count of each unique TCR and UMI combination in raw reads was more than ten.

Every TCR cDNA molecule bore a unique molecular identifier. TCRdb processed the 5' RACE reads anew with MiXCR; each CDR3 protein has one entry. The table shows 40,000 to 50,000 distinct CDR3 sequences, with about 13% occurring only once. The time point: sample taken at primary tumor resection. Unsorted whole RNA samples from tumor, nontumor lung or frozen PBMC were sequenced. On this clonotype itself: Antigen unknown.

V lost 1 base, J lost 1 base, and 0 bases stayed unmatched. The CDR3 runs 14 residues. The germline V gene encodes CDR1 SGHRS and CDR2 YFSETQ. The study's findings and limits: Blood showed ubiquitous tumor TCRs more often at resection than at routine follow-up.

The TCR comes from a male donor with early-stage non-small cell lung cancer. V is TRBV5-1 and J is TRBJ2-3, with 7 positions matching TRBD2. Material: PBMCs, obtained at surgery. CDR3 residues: CASSLTSGTDTQYF. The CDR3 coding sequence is TGCGCCAGCAGCTTGACTAGCGGCACAGATACGCAGTATTTT.